This passage covers 10 T cell receptor beta chains from one sample sequenced in a study of human T cells and chemical hapten exposure. TCRdb itself ran the RACE reads through MiXCR, one entry per CDR3 protein. The sample has a few hundred thousand distinct CDR3 sequences, 5.5% seen once. This sample's time point: pre-sensitization, week 0. Treatment in this sample: therapeutic diphenylcyclopropenone sensitization with weekly scalp DPC. The sample in question was whole blood, obtained in connection with sensitization to the hapten diphenylcyclopropenone (DPC). These receptors came from a woman aged 18 to 35 with alopecia areata. Some clones in this sample may be carry-over from other donors' samples.

The CDR3, as DNA: TGTGCCAGCAGCTTGATACAGGTTGAAGCTTTCTTT. Amino acid sequence: CASSLIQVEAFF. This chain links TRBV7-9 with TRBJ1-1, with D maybe TRBD1 (5 bases). There are 12 residues in the CDR3. V shed 3 bases and J shed 7 bases, with 9 bases lying between them. Germline V gene sequence: CDR1 SEHNR, CDR2 FQNEAQ (reference sequence).

This chain connects TRBV6-5 to TRBJ2-2; 9 bases fit TRBD2. CDR3 length: 16 amino acids. CDR1 is MNHEY and CDR2 is SVGAGI in the germline V gene. Trimming removed 1 base from V and 4 bases from J; junction bases left unmatched: 4. CDR3 loop: CASSYWAGGITGELFF. The CDR3 nucleotides read TGTGCCAGCAGTTACTGGGCGGGGGGGATCACCGGGGAGCTGTTTTTT.

The chain recombines TRBV12-3 or TRBV12-4 with TRBJ1-6, with D unresolved. V was trimmed by 6 bases and J by 7 bases, leaving 13 bases between them. This CDR3 contains 14 residues. Here the CDR3 reads CASSLNRRNSPLHF. In DNA form, the CDR3 reads TGTGCCAGCAGCCTAAATCGGAGGAATTCACCCCTCCACTTT.

This clonotype was counted ten times or more. V is TRBV12-5 and J is TRBJ1-3, with unresolved D. The V gene lost 8 bases and the J gene lost 2 bases, with 4 bases spanning the gap. The CDR3 runs to 11 residues. The germline CDR1 and CDR2 sequences are LGHNT and FRNRAP. The CDR3 DNA is TGTGCTAGTTCAACTGGAAACACCATATATTTT. Amino acids: CASSTGNTIYF.

This clonotype occurred many times. The chain has TRBV7-2 and TRBJ2-1; no clear D. The germline V gene has CDR1 SGHTA and CDR2 FQGNSA. The CDR3 covers 15 residues. V lost 1 base and J lost 0, with 7 bases in between. The CDR3 here is CASSLGLSSYNEQFF. Written as DNA, the CDR3 is TGTGCCAGCAGCTTAGGACTGAGCTCCTACAATGAGCAGTTCTTC.

This clonotype occurred a few times. The CDR3: CASTTPRDPTDTQYF. CDR3 nucleotide sequence: TGTGCCAGCACCACCCCCCGGGACCCCACAGATACGCAGTATTTT. The chain uses TRBV6-2 or TRBV6-3 and TRBJ2-3; D assignment may be TRBD1 or TRBD2 (5 bases each). V was pared by 7 bases and J by 2 bases, with 16 bases between. From germline, CDR1 is MNHEY and CDR2 SVGEGT. This CDR3 spans 15 amino acids.

The chain uses TRBV20-1 and TRBJ2-2, with D perhaps matching TRBD1 (6 bases). Germline CDR1 is DFQATT and CDR2 is SNEGSKA (reference sequence). The CDR3 has 13 residues. V lost 6 bases, J lost 6 bases, and 14 bases lay in between. The CDR3 coding sequence is TGCAGTGCCTCCCCCAGGGGCGCCGGGGAGCTGTTTTTT. Protein: CSASPRGAGELFF.

This clonotype was counted ten times or more. The CDR3: CASSQDRQGTDTQYF. The CDR3 coding sequence is TGCGCCAGCAGCCAAGATCGTCAAGGAACAGATACGCAGTATTTT. The chain recombines TRBV4-3 with TRBJ2-3; no firm D call. Germline values: CDR1 LGHNA, CDR2 YSLEER. The CDR3 loop spans 15 amino acids. Trimming cost V 0 bases and J 3 bases, with 10 bases left between them.

This clonotype was counted a few times. The chain carries TRBV12-3 or TRBV12-4 and TRBJ2-7; D assignment may be TRBD1 or TRBD2 (5 bases each). This CDR3 contains 15 residues. V was shortened by 7 bases and J by 0 bases, with 16 bases between the two germline ends. The CDR3: CASTPGRTSSYEQYF. The CDR3, as DNA: TGTGCCAGCACCCCGGGGCGGACAAGCTCCTACGAGCAGTACTTC.

V is TRBV12-3 or TRBV12-4 and J is TRBJ1-1; no reliable D call. V was clipped by 4 bases and J by 3 bases, with 9 bases between them. The CDR3 consists of 13 residues. The DNA for the CDR3 is TGTGCCAGCAGTTACCGGTTGGACACTGAAGCTTTCTTT. It is translated as CASSYRLDTEAFF.